This entry describes one TCR beta chain. Time point: sample taken at primary tumor resection. Whole RNA obtained from tumor, nontumor lung or frozen PBMC underwent sequencing without sorting. TCRdb ran MiXCR on the 5' RACE reads and lists one entry per CDR3 protein. This sample carries some 39,000 distinct CDR3 sequences, roughly 7% of them seen once, and the ten largest clones take 40% to 45%. The data were obtained in a study of spatial heterogeneity in lung cancer. This clonotype was sampled from a female donor with early-stage non-small cell lung cancer. The source was PBMCs, collected at surgery.

CDR3 protein: CASSLVGAEAFF. The CDR3 nucleotides read TGTGCCAGCAGTTTAGTAGGGGCTGAAGCTTTCTTT. The rearrangement uses TRBV12-3 or TRBV12-4 and TRBJ1-1; D is perhaps TRBD1 (5 bases). The CDR3 has 12 residues. V lost 1 base, J lost 6 bases, and 6 bases lay in between.